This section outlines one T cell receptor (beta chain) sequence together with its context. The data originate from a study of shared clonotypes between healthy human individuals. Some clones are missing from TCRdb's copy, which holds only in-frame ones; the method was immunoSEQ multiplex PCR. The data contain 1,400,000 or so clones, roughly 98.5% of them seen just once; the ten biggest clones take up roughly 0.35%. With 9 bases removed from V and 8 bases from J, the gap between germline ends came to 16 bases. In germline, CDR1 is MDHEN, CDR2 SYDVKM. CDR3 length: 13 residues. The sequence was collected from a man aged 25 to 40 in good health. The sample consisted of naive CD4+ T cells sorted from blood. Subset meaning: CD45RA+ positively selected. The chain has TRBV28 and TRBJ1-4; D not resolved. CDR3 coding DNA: TGTGCCAGTGCATTCCCCTCGGGCGAAAAACTGTTTTTT. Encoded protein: CASAFPSGEKLFF.